The 16 T cell receptor beta chains below were found in one sample sequenced in a study of CD8+CD57+ T cells in acquired aplastic anemia. The template used for profiling TCR beta VDJ and CDR3 was genomic DNA. Using its own MiXCR run on the reads, TCRdb lists one record per CDR3 protein. Altogether roughly 190,000 distinct CDR3 sequences are present, less than 70% being singletons, with the ten largest covering roughly 15%. Specimen: sorted CD4+, CD8+, or CD8+CD57+ T cells (not recorded which) from PBMCs. The receptors stem from a human donor in good health, serving as a control.

This clonotype occurred a few times. The chain combines TRBV18 with TRBJ1-5, with D unresolved. Germline V gene lookup returns CDR1 KGHSH and CDR2 LQKENI. V lost 3 bases to trimming and J lost 2 bases, with 17 bases between them. The CDR3 consists of 17 residues. The CDR3 nucleotides read TGTGCCAGCTCACCTCAGGAGGCGACCCGCGGCAATCAGCCCCAGCATTTT. Translation gives CASSPQEATRGNQPQHF.

This clonotype was observed a single time. The J gene is TRBJ1-2, the V gene TRBV7-8; 9 bases are a match to TRBD1. The germline CDR1 and CDR2 sequences are SGHVS and FQNEAQ. V was clipped by 4 bases and J by 8 bases; unmatched bases: 11. This CDR3 has 15 residues. The CDR3 region is CASSSGTGPQRGYTF. The CDR3 DNA is TGTGCCAGCAGCTCCGGGACAGGGCCCCAACGGGGCTACACCTTC.

V usage is TRBV7-2 and J usage is TRBJ1-2; the D is unclear. Germline V lookup: CDR1 SGHTA, CDR2 FQGNSA. Trimming took off 5 bases at V and 6 bases at J, with 16 bases between the two ends. This CDR3 is built from 14 residues. The CDR3: CASSLWTGRDGYTF. The CDR3 bases are TGTGCCAGCAGCCTGTGGACGGGAAGGGATGGCTACACCTTC.

This clonotype has a count of ten or more. The genes are TRBV12-3 or TRBV12-4 and TRBJ2-7; D gene uncertain. Between the trimmed V and J ends, which lost 3 bases and 3 bases, there was a span of 9 bases. The CDR3 is 13 residues long. In nucleotides, the CDR3 is TGTGCCAGCAGTTTTATCGTATTCTACGAGCAGTACTTC. Amino acid sequence: CASSFIVFYEQYF.

The genes are TRBV5-1 and TRBJ2-5, with 8 positions matching TRBD1. V lost 3 bases to trimming and J lost 1 base; unmatched junction nucleotides: 8. Germline V gene data show CDR1 as SGHRS and CDR2 as YFSETQ. This CDR3 region has 16 residues. The CDR3 loop reads CASSWKAGQVQETQYF. The CDR3 bases are TGCGCCAGCAGCTGGAAGGCGGGACAGGTCCAAGAGACCCAGTACTTC.

The J gene is TRBJ1-2, the V gene TRBV5-1; D gene uncertain. Trimming took 0 bases from V and 6 from J, leaving 15 bases between them. This CDR3 comprises 15 residues. Germline V gene lookup returns CDR1 SGHRS and CDR2 YFSETQ. This CDR3 reads CASSLGHQRSNGYTF. Written as DNA, the CDR3 is TGCGCCAGCAGCTTGGGACACCAACGAAGCAATGGCTACACCTTC.

The chain has TRBV10-2 and TRBJ2-1; 10 bases fit TRBD1. The CDR3 spans 15 residues. The trim removed 7 bases at V and 7 bases at J, leaving 10 bases unmatched. Germline CDR1 is WSHSY and CDR2 is SAAADI. CDR3 protein: CASNAGTGAINEQFF. The CDR3 nucleotides are TGCGCCAGCAACGCCGGGACAGGGGCAATAAATGAGCAGTTCTTC.

The gene calls are TRBV7-9 and TRBJ1-3, with D possibly TRBD1 on 6 matching bases. Trimming took 5 bases from V and 7 from J, leaving 18 bases between them. Germline CDR1 reads SEHNR; CDR2 reads FQNEAQ (reference sequence). This CDR3 contains 15 residues. The CDR3 nucleotides read TGTGCCAGCAGCGCCGACACAGGGAAGGGGAACACCATATATTTT. It yields the protein CASSADTGKGNTIYF. Full variable domain (remainder filled in from reference TRBV7-9 and TRBJ1-3): DTGVSQNPRHKITKRGQNVTFRCDPISEHNRLYWYRQTLGQGPEFLTYFQNEAQLEKSRLLSDRFSAERPKGSFSTLEIQRTEQGDSAMYLCASSADTGKGNTIYFGEGSWLTVV.

V is TRBV4-2 and J is TRBJ1-2; unclear D gene. Trimming cost V 0 bases and J 9 bases, with 17 bases left between them. CDR3 length: 15 amino acids. The V gene's germline CDR1 is LGHNA and CDR2 YNFKEQ. CDR3 sequence: CASSQDHGTVASYTF. The CDR3 bases are TGTGCCAGCAGCCAAGATCACGGAACAGTGGCTAGCTACACCTTC.

As for this clonotype: A clone one base away is much larger, so this may be a read error. The V gene is TRBV10-3, the J gene TRBJ2-1; 12 bases are shared with TRBD2. CDR1 and CDR2 (germline): ENHRY, SYGVKD. J was trimmed by 0 bases and V by 3 bases; bases with no gene match: 9. The CDR3 sequence is 19 residues long. The CDR3 loop is CAISERSLAGGSSYNEQFF. The CDR3 DNA sequence: TGTGCCATCAGTGAACGAAGTCTAGCGGGGGGGAGCTCCTACAATGAGCAGTTCTTC.

This clonotype was seen at least ten times. V usage is TRBV7-2 and J usage is TRBJ1-1; D gene unclear. The germline V and J ends were trimmed by 2 bases and 11 bases, with 15 bases remaining between them. The germline CDR1 and CDR2 sequences are SGHTA and FQGNSA. This CDR3 has 13 residues. CDR3 in amino acids: CASSLQWVAVAFF. The CDR3 coding sequence is TGTGCCAGCAGCTTACAATGGGTCGCGGTGGCTTTCTTT.

The chain joins TRBV20-1 to TRBJ1-2; 7 nucleotides match TRBD1. This CDR3 has 14 amino acids. The V and J ends lost 3 bases and 5 bases, in that order; junction bases with no gene match: 9. Germline V gene sequence: CDR1 DFQATT, CDR2 SNEGSKA (reference sequence). Written as DNA, the CDR3 is TGCAGTGCTAGGTACGCTACAGGGGAATATGGCTACACCTTC. It codes for CSARYATGEYGYTF.

This rearrangement joins TRBV6-5 to TRBJ1-2; D is unresolved. This CDR3 has 13 residues. CDR1 is MNHEY and CDR2 is SVGAGI in the germline V gene. Trimming removed 4 bases from V and 7 bases from J, with 13 bases in between. In DNA, the CDR3 is TGTGCCAGCAGTTGGGCCAGAAGAGGTGGCTACACCTTC. Encoded protein: CASSWARRGGYTF.

This clonotype was observed once. The chain links TRBV19 to TRBJ1-2; 9 bases map to TRBD1. The germline V gene encodes CDR1 LNHDA and CDR2 SQIVND (reference sequence). The CDR3 extends over 15 amino acids. J lost 4 bases, V lost 5 bases, and 8 bases had no gene match. The DNA of the CDR3 is TGTGCCAGTAGTGCCAACAGGGGGCTTACCTATGGCTACACCTTC. Amino acids: CASSANRGLTYGYTF.

As for this clonotype: A read error is possible here, since a much larger clone lies one base away. The rearrangement links TRBV28 to TRBJ1-2; D is unclear. This CDR3 spans 11 amino acids. In germline, CDR1 is MDHEN, CDR2 SYDVKM. The CDR3 region is CASAINCGYTF. The CDR3 DNA sequence: TGTGCCAGTGCGATTAACTGTGGCTACACCTTC.

This chain connects TRBV19 to TRBJ2-5; no firm D call. Trimming left V 3 bases short and J 7 bases short, with 6 bases between. CDR1 LNHDA and CDR2 SQIVND come from the germline V gene (reference sequence). The CDR3 loop spans 11 amino acids. The CDR3 reads CASSIRGTQYF. CDR3 nucleotide sequence: TGTGCCAGTAGTATCCGAGGGACCCAGTACTTC. The full variable domain, completed using reference TRBV19 and TRBJ2-5, is DGGITQSPKYLFRKEGQNVTLSCEQNLNHDAMYWYRQDPGQGLRLIYYSQIVNDFQKGDIAEGYSVSREKKESFPLTVTSAQKNPTAFYLCASSIRGTQYFGPGTRLLVL.